This T cell receptor (beta chain) was sequenced for a study of blood T cell repertoires in COVID-19. About the study: Spain, Italy and the United States supplied samples that represented acute and convalescent COVID-19. Sample material is recorded as cDNA or gDNA derived from T cells, B-cell-depleted T cells, or PBMCs.

Trimming took 3 bases from V and 8 from J, leaving 16 bases between them. Germline CDR1 and CDR2: MDHEN and SYDVKM. The CDR3 is 14 residues long. Original handling: Researchers report that nucleated cell counts were estimated from reference gene primer amplification. Data came from immunoSEQ multiplex PCR; TCRdb stores just in-frame clones and leaves some out. The D gene and trimming were derived from the DNA, and the V and J assignments and clone size from that table. Here the sample spans 310,000 or so clones, over 80% being singletons. The clonotype originates from a man younger than 40 with COVID-19, enrolled during active disease. The gene calls are TRBV28 and TRBJ1-2; D is possibly TRBD1 (6 bases). The specimen sequenced was peripheral blood. CDR3 DNA: TGTGCCAGCAGTTTTGAAATCAGGGGATGGGGCTACACCTTC. It specifies CASSFEIRGWGYTF.